These T cell receptor beta chains were read from a single sample in a study of blood T cell repertoires in COVID-19. Only in-frame clones appear in the TCRdb table, and some are missing; sequencing was by immunoSEQ multiplex PCR. The sample has roughly 130,000 clones; around 83% are singletons. The specimen was peripheral blood. These receptors all stem from a man aged 35-49 years with active or convalescent COVID-19. Each CDR3 is given with its conserved first and last residue. D genes are given only for firm matches.

CDR3 protein	J gene	V gene	D gene
CASSYSNRPSGNTIYF	TRBJ1-3	TRBV6-5	.
CASSLGTGFSYEQYF	TRBJ2-7	TRBV18	TRBD1
CASSDQQGNTEAFF	TRBJ1-1	TRBV9	.
CASIEPGGGSYTF	TRBJ1-2	TRBV6-1	TRBD1
CASSSDRAYEQYF	TRBJ2-7	TRBV12-3/TRBV12-4	TRBD1
CASSLSSTNEKLFF	TRBJ1-4	TRBV5-6	.
CRCRVGGEQFF	TRBJ2-1	TRBV20-1	TRBD2
CASSLRGGDQPQHF	TRBJ1-5	TRBV5-1	.
CASSRQITTEAFF	TRBJ1-1	TRBV11-2	.
CASSSRTGMAVTNEKLFF	TRBJ1-4	TRBV7-2	TRBD1
CASSYLAGSPLHF	TRBJ1-6	TRBV6-2/TRBV6-3	.
CASSPRITGAGETQYF	TRBJ2-5	TRBV3-1/TRBV3-2	TRBD1
CASSSSGATNEKLFF	TRBJ1-4	TRBV5-6	.
CATRLAGGDEQYF	TRBJ2-7	TRBV10-3	TRBD2
CASSPSHEQYF	TRBJ2-7	TRBV11-2	.
CAIKGGGTGITEAFF	TRBJ1-1	TRBV10-3	TRBD1
CASSAETGVSNQPQHF	TRBJ1-5	TRBV7-8	TRBD1
CASRQDGAYEQYF	TRBJ2-7	TRBV6-6	.
CASSELGQANARETQYF	TRBJ2-5	TRBV11-2	TRBD1